This T cell receptor (beta chain) emerged from a study of blood T cell repertoires in COVID-19. Whole-study context: PBMCs, B-cell-depleted T cells, or T cells provided the cDNA or gDNA that made up the material.

CDR1 is MDHEN, CDR2 SYDVKM, per germline. This CDR3 has 11 amino acids. Trimming removed 4 bases at V and 8 bases at J, with 8 bases between. As processed by the authors: Amplified reference gene primers provided the basis for estimating nucleated cell counts. Libraries were prepared by immunoSEQ multiplex PCR; TCRdb keeps only in-frame clonotypes and omits some of them. That table supplies the V and J calls and clone size; D and trimming were determined from the DNA. The repertoire holds approximately 70,000 clones, with about 88% as singletons. The sample consisted of peripheral blood. V is TRBV28 and J is TRBJ1-2; tentatively, D is TRBD1 (6 bases). The receptor's source is a human donor in a cohort sampled during active COVID-19. The CDR3 DNA is TGTGCCAGCAGTTCCCAGGGGGGCTACACCTTC. It is translated as CASSSQGGYTF.